This TCR beta chain is from a study of blood T cell repertoires in COVID-19. TCRdb's table, derived via immunoSEQ multiplex PCR, lists solely in-frame clones and lacks some. The repertoire consists of 540,000 or so clones, with around 90% occurring once and the leading ten covering roughly 8%. This clone is a singleton in its sample. There are 15 residues in the CDR3. V shed 4 bases, J shed 2 bases, and the junction held 4 bases outside the gene matches. In germline, CDR1 is SNHLY, CDR2 FYNNEI. This sequence was found in a woman aged 50 to 60 with COVID-19, enrolled during active disease. Sequencing was performed on peripheral blood. The chain couples TRBV2 to TRBJ1-3; TRBD1 matches at 8 bases. The CDR3: CASSVRTGTGNTIYF. The CDR3 DNA reads TGTGCCAGCAGTGTAAGGACAGGGACTGGAAACACCATATATTTT.